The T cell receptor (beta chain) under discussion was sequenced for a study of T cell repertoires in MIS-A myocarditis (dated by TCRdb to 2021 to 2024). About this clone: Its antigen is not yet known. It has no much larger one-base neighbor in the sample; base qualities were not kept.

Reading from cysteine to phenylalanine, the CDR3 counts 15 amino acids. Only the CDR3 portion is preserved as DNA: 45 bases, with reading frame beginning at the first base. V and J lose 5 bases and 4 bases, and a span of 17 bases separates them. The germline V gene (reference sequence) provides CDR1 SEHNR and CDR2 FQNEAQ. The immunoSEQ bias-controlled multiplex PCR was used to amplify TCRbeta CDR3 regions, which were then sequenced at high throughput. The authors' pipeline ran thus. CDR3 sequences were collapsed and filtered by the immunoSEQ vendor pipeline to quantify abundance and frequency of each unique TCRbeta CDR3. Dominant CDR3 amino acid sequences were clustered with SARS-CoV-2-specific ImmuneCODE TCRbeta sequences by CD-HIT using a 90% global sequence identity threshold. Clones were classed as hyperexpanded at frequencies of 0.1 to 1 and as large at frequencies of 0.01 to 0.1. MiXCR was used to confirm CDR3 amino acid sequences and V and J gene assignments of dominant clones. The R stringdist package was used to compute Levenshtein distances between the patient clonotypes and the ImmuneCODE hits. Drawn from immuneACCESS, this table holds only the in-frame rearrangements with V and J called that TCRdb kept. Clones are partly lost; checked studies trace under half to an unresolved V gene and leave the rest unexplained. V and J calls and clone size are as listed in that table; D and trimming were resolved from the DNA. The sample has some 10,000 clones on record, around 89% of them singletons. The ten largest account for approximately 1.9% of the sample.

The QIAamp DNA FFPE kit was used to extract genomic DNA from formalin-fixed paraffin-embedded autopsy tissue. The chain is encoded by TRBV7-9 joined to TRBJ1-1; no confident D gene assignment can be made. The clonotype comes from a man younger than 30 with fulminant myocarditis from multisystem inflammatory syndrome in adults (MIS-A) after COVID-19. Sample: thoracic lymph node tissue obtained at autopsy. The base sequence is TGTGCCAGCAGCCCCAGTCTCGGTAAGACCACTGAAGCTTTCTTT. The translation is CASSPSLGKTTEAFF.